These 24 T cell receptor beta chains were all obtained from the same sample, sequenced in a study of shared clonotypes between healthy human individuals. CD45RO-negative cells were positively selected for CCR7, leaving out terminally differentiated effector memory CD45RA+ cells. TCRdb's copy holds only in-frame clones and misses some; the assay was immunoSEQ multiplex PCR. Of about 680,000 clones listed, around 92% are singletons. The sequenced material came from naive CD8+ T cells sorted from blood. These receptors all come from a man aged 25 to 45 in good health.

The chain couples TRBV29-1 to TRBJ1-1; TRBD1 is a possible D gene (5 bases). Germline V CDR1 and CDR2: SQVTM, ANQGSEA. V lost 4 bases and J 7 bases, leaving 10 bases between the germline ends. CDR3 length: 11 amino acids. The CDR3 DNA follows: TGCAGCGTTGTTCGGGACGGTGAAGCTTTCTTT. This codes for CSVVRDGEAFF. Variable domain in full (rest from reference TRBV29-1 and TRBJ1-1): SAVISQKPSRDICQRGTSLTIQCQVDSQVTMMFWYRQQPGQSLTLIATANQGSEATYESGFVIDKFPISRPNLTFSTLTVSNMSPEDSSIYLCSVVRDGEAFFGQGTRLTVV.

The chain joins TRBV6-1 to TRBJ2-5; possibly TRBD2 for D (6 bases). The CDR3 totals 16 residues. Germline CDR1 reads MNHNS; CDR2 reads SASEGT. V lost 4 bases and J lost 5, with 20 bases in between. The CDR3 reads CASSVGGTGLGETQYF. DNA of the CDR3: TGTGCCAGCAGTGTCGGGGGTACGGGATTGGGGGAGACCCAGTACTTC.

V is TRBV7-9 and J is TRBJ2-2, with 12 bases fitting TRBD2. The CDR3 is 17 residues long. V lost 5 bases to trimming and J lost 5 bases; unmatched junction nucleotides: 9. Germline V gene sequence: CDR1 SEHNR, CDR2 FQNEAQ (reference sequence). The CDR3 protein is CASSASSGRAETGELFF. The CDR3 DNA reads as TGTGCCAGCAGCGCTTCTAGCGGGAGGGCCGAGACCGGGGAGCTGTTTTTT. The variable domain in full, completed from reference TRBV7-9 and TRBJ2-2, reads DTGVSQNPRHKITKRGQNVTFRCDPISEHNRLYWYRQTLGQGPEFLTYFQNEAQLEKSRLLSDRFSAERPKGSFSTLEIQRTEQGDSAMYLCASSASSGRAETGELFFGEGSRLTVL.

The rearrangement links TRBV2 to TRBJ2-7; D is perhaps TRBD1 or TRBD2 (5 bases each). The V and J ends lost 1 base and 4 bases respectively, with 11 bases between them. Germline V gene sequence: CDR1 SNHLY, CDR2 FYNNEI. The CDR3 consists of 14 residues. CDR3 protein: CASSEEGWGYEQYF. The CDR3 nucleotides read TGTGCCAGCAGTGAAGAGGGATGGGGGTACGAGCAGTACTTC.

The rearrangement joins TRBV30 to TRBJ2-5; 12 bases map to TRBD1. The end of the DNA aligns better with TRBJ2-7, so the J call may be wrong. Germline CDR1 is GTSNPN and CDR2 is SVGIG (reference sequence). This CDR3 is 14 amino acids long. The CDR3 sequence: CAWSYRDRGREQYF. The CDR3 DNA reads TGTGCCTGGAGTTACCGGGACAGGGGGCGCGAGCAGTACTTC.

This chain connects TRBV11-2 to TRBJ2-7; 10 bases fit TRBD2. Trimming took 1 base from V and 5 from J; bases not matched to a gene: 5. Germline assignment: CDR1 SGHAT and CDR2 FQNNGV. This CDR3 comprises 15 residues. CDR3 sequence reads: CASSLGPSGSHEQYF. CDR3 coding DNA: TGTGCCAGCAGCTTAGGTCCTAGCGGGAGCCACGAGCAGTACTTC.

V is TRBV18 and J is TRBJ2-1; 11 bases match TRBD2. This CDR3 region has 17 residues. In germline, CDR1 is KGHSH, CDR2 LQKENI. V shed 0 bases, J shed 5 bases, and the junction held 6 bases outside the gene matches. CDR3 bases: TGTGCCAGCTCACCACCGCAACTAGCGGGAGTGGACAATGAGCAGTTCTTC. This encodes CASSPPQLAGVDNEQFF. The full variable domain, its missing parts supplied by reference TRBV18 and TRBJ2-1, is NAGVMQNPRHLVRRRGQEARLRCSPMKGHSHVYWYRQLPEEGLKFMVYLQKENIIDESGMPKERFSAEFPKEGPSILRIQQVVRGDSAAYFCASSPPQLAGVDNEQFFGPGTRLTVL.

V usage is TRBV28 and J usage is TRBJ2-7; 9 nucleotides match TRBD2. V was pared by 5 bases and J by 5 bases, with 13 bases of the junction left unmatched. The CDR3 has 16 residues. The germline gives CDR1 MDHEN, CDR2 SYDVKM. The CDR3 nucleotides are TGTGCCAGCAGTCCCCCTTGGCGGGAGGGCCGGAACGAGCAGTACTTC. It yields the protein CASSPPWREGRNEQYF.

The chain uses TRBV7-9 and TRBJ2-1; D is perhaps TRBD1 or TRBD2 (5 bases each). The CDR3 length is 15 residues. Trimming removed 5 bases from V and 5 bases from J, with 16 bases in between. Germline values: CDR1 SEHNR, CDR2 FQNEAQ (reference sequence). CDR3 residues: CASSTPEGKDNEQFF. In DNA form, the CDR3 reads TGTGCCAGCAGCACCCCCGAGGGGAAGGACAATGAGCAGTTCTTC.

CDR3 sequence reads: CSVEGVPEAFF. In DNA form, the CDR3 reads TGCAGCGTTGAAGGTGTCCCTGAAGCTTTCTTT. The V gene is TRBV29-1, the J gene TRBJ1-1; D uncertain. V was trimmed by 1 base and J by 6 bases, leaving 6 bases between them. This CDR3 contains 11 residues. The V gene's germline CDR1 is SQVTM and CDR2 ANQGSEA.

This sequence joins TRBV6-5 and TRBJ1-2; D perhaps matches TRBD1 (5 bases). Germline lookup yields CDR1 MNHEY and CDR2 SVGAGI. There are 14 residues in the CDR3. V was cut by 6 bases and J by 6 bases, with 17 bases left in between. For the CDR3, the DNA is TGTGCCAGCAGATCCCTCGGGGTAGGGGATGGCTACACCTTC. As protein: CASRSLGVGDGYTF.

The chain couples TRBV7-6 to TRBJ2-7, with 8 bases identical to TRBD1. This CDR3 region has 13 residues. The germline CDR1 and CDR2 sequences are SGHVS and FNYEAQ. With 5 bases clipped from V and 3 bases from J, the junction kept 3 bases outside the gene matches. DNA for the CDR3: TGTGCCAGCAGCCCCACAGGGGGCTACGAGCAGTACTTC. Encoded protein: CASSPTGGYEQYF.

This chain uses TRBV6-5 with TRBJ2-2, with D possibly called TRBD1 or TRBD2 (7 bases each). The CDR3 has 15 residues. Germline V lookup: CDR1 MNHEY, CDR2 SVGAGI. V was shortened by 6 bases and J by 3 bases, with 14 bases between the two germline ends. CDR3 sequence reads: CASSATGRDTGELFF. Written as DNA, the CDR3 is TGTGCCAGCAGCGCGACAGGGAGGGACACCGGGGAGCTGTTTTTT.

The rearrangement uses TRBV19 and TRBJ2-7; D possibly corresponds to TRBD2 (6 bases). CDR1 and CDR2 (germline): LNHDA, SQIVND (reference sequence). CDR3 length: 12 residues. V lost 6 bases to trimming and J lost 6 bases, with 12 bases between them. The CDR3 reads CASSSGGLEQYF. The DNA of the CDR3 is TGTGCCAGTAGCTCCGGGGGTCTCGAGCAGTACTTC.

V is TRBV27 and J is TRBJ2-1, with D unclear. Trimming cost V 6 bases and J 7 bases, with 13 bases left between them. The CDR3 loop spans 13 amino acids. Germline CDR1 MNHEY, CDR2 SMNVEV (reference sequence). The CDR3 sequence is CASSAGGPNEQFF. In DNA form, the CDR3 reads TGTGCCAGCAGCGCCGGCGGCCCGAATGAGCAGTTCTTC.

The chain carries TRBV7-8 and TRBJ2-7; TRBD1 aligns across 7 bases. CDR1 and CDR2 from the germline V gene are SGHVS and FQNEAQ. This CDR3 has 16 residues. With 2 bases clipped from V and 3 bases from J, the junction kept 10 bases outside the gene matches. The chain's CDR3 is CASSLTRDSASYEQYF. The CDR3 nucleotides read TGTGCCAGCAGCTTAACCAGGGACAGTGCGAGCTACGAGCAGTACTTC.

This chain links TRBV7-9 with TRBJ2-1; 8 positions agree with TRBD2. CDR3 length: 15 amino acids. Germline V gene data show CDR1 as SEHNR and CDR2 as FQNEAQ (reference sequence). J was trimmed by 4 bases and V by 1 base; bases with no gene match: 3. The CDR3 here is CASSLVGGRYNEQFF. The CDR3 nucleotides are TGTGCCAGCAGCTTAGTCGGCGGGAGGTACAATGAGCAGTTCTTC.

The chain combines TRBV9 with TRBJ2-3; 9 bases are a match to TRBD2. With 3 bases clipped from V and 3 bases from J, the junction kept 8 bases outside the gene matches. This CDR3 has 16 amino acids. Germline V CDR1 and CDR2: SGDLS, YYNGEE. This chain's CDR3 is CASSAKREEWTDTQYF. DNA for the CDR3: TGTGCCAGCAGCGCCAAGCGGGAGGAGTGGACAGATACGCAGTATTTT.

This clone was seen a handful of times. The rearrangement uses TRBV5-4 and TRBJ2-1; D could derive from TRBD1 or TRBD2 (6 bases each). This CDR3 contains 13 residues. Germline V lookup: CDR1 SGHNT, CDR2 YYREEE (reference sequence). Trimming stripped 6 bases from V and 8 bases from J, with 15 bases between. The CDR3 sequence is CASKGGGPDEQFF. The DNA of the CDR3 is TGTGCCAGCAAAGGGGGAGGCCCGGATGAGCAGTTCTTC.

The chain links TRBV27 to TRBJ2-5; no clear D gene. Germline values: CDR1 MNHEY, CDR2 SMNVEV (reference sequence). The CDR3 consists of 14 residues. Trimming pared 5 bases from V and 0 bases from J, leaving 10 bases between. For the CDR3, the DNA is TGTGCCAGCAGTCCACCCATGTACCAAGAGACCCAGTACTTC. It yields the protein CASSPPMYQETQYF.

The chain recombines TRBV19 with TRBJ2-6; unclear D gene. V lost 6 bases and J lost 0, with 6 bases in between. This CDR3 is built from 14 residues. Germline V gene lookup returns CDR1 LNHDA and CDR2 SQIVND (reference sequence). CDR3 sequence: CASRISSGANVLTF. The CDR3 DNA reads TGTGCCAGTAGAATTAGCTCTGGGGCCAACGTCCTGACTTTC.

This chain links TRBV6-4 with TRBJ2-1; tentative D call: TRBD1 (6 bases). Germline loops: CDR1 MRHNA, CDR2 SNTAGT. V lost 6 bases to trimming and J lost 0 bases, with 18 bases between them. The CDR3 loop spans 17 amino acids. In nucleotides, the CDR3 is TGTGCCAGCAGAGTAGAGACAGGACATCGCTCCTACAATGAGCAGTTCTTC. Encoded protein: CASRVETGHRSYNEQFF.

The V call is TRBV25-1, the J call TRBJ2-2; D possibly corresponds to TRBD1 (5 bases). This CDR3 contains 17 residues. Germline CDR1 reads MGHDK; CDR2 reads SYGVNS. Trimming took 2 bases from V and 4 from J, leaving 17 bases between them. Here the CDR3 reads CASSEGGVGAGTGELFF. The CDR3, as DNA: TGTGCCAGCAGTGAAGGTGGTGTAGGGGCCGGCACCGGGGAGCTGTTTTTT.

V and J are TRBV7-9 and TRBJ2-7, with D possibly being TRBD2 (7 bases). Trimming shortened V by 4 bases and J by 0 bases, and 19 bases separated the two germline ends. The CDR3 runs to 17 residues. Per germline, CDR1 SEHNR and CDR2 FQNEAQ (reference sequence). The chain's CDR3 is CASSSPGGGGSSYEQYF. For the CDR3, the DNA is TGTGCCAGCAGCTCCCCTGGGGGAGGGGGGAGCTCCTACGAGCAGTACTTC. Together with reference TRBV7-9 and TRBJ2-7, the CDR3 gives the full variable domain: DTGVSQNPRHKITKRGQNVTFRCDPISEHNRLYWYRQTLGQGPEFLTYFQNEAQLEKSRLLSDRFSAERPKGSFSTLEIQRTEQGDSAMYLCASSSPGGGGSSYEQYFGPGTRLTVT.